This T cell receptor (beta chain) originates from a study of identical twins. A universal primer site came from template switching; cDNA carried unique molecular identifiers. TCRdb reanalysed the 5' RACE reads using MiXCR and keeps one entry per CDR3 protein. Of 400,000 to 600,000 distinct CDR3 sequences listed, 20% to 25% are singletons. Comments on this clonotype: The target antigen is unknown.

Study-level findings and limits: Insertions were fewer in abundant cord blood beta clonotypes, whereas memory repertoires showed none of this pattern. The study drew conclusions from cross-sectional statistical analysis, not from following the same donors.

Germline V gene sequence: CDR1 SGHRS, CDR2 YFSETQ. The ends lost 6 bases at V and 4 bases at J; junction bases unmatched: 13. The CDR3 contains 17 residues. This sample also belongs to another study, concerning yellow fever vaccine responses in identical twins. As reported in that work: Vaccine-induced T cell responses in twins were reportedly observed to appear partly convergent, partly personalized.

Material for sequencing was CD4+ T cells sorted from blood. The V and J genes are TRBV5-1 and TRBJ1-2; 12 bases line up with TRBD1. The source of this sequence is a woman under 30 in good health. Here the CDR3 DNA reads TGCGCCAGCATGGCGGGGACAGGGGGCGAAGGATTCTATGGCTACACCTTC. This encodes CASMAGTGGEGFYGYTF. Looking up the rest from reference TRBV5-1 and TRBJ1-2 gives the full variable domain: KAGVTQTPRYLIKTRGQQVTLSCSPISGHRSVSWYQQTPGQGLQFLFEYFSETQRNKGNFPGRFSGRQFSNSRSEMNVSTLELGDSALYLCASMAGTGGEGFYGYTFGSGTRLTVV.